Judged by abundance, the clone carrying this TCR gamma chain is medium-sized (0.01 to 0.1%). TCRdb re-called clones from the multiplex PCR reads via CATT. Here the sample spans about 2,200 gamma-chain clones, over 7.5% being singletons. This sample is part of a study of gamma delta lymphoproliferative disorders and STAT genes. CDR3 size: 15 residues. CDR1 VENAVY and CDR2 YDSYNSRV come from the germline V gene. V lost 1 base to trimming and J lost 0 bases; unmatched junction nucleotides: 2. Sequencing used genomic DNA taken from PBMCs of patients and controls. The chain links TRGV8 to TRGJP2. The J gene is not listed in TCRdb, so it was assigned here from a DNA match to germline. This receptor was identified in a human donor with gamma-delta T-cell large granular lymphocyte leukemia. Sequenced material: blood. The chain's CDR3 is CATWDRDSSDWIKTF. As DNA, the CDR3 is TGTGCCACCTGGGATAGAGATAGTAGTGATTGGATCAAGACGTTT.